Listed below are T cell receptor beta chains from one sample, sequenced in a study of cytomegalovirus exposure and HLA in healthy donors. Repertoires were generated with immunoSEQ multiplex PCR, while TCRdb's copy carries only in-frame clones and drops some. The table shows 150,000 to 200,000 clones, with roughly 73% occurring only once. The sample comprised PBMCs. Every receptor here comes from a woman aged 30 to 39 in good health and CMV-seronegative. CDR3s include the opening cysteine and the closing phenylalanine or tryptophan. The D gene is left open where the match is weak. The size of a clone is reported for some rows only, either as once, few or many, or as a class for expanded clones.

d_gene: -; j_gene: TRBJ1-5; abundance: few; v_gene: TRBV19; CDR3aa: CASTVRGGNQPQHF; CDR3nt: TGTGCCAGTACCGTCCGGGGAGGGAATCAGCCCCAGCATTTT
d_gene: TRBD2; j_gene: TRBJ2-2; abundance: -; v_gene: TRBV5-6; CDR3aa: CASSLGLAGGTGELFF; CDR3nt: TGTGCCAGCAGCCTGGGACTAGCGGGAGGTACCGGGGAGCTGTTTTTT
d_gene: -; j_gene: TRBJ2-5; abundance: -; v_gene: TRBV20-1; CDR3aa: CSATSQETQYF; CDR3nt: TGCAGCGCGACTAGCCAAGAGACCCAGTACTTC
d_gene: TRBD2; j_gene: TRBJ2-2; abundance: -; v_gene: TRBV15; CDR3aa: CATSRGGLASNTGELFF; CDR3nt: TGTGCCACCAGCAGAGGGGGACTAGCGAGCAACACCGGGGAGCTGTTTTTT
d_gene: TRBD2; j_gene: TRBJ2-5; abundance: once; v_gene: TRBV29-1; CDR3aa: CSVERPSGIQETQYF; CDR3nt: TGCAGCGTTGAACGGCCTAGCGGGATTCAAGAGACCCAGTACTTC
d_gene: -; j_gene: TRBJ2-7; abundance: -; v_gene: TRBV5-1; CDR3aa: CASSLGPTDKVWYF; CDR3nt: TGCGCCAGCAGCTTGGGACCGACAGATAAGGTGTGGTACTTC
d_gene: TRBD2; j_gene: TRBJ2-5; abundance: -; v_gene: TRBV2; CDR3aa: CASRRHGTSIETQYF; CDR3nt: TGTGCCAGCCGCCGGCACGGGACTAGCATAGAGACCCAGTACTTC
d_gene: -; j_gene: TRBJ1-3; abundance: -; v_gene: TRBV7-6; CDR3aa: CASSRGISSGNTIYF; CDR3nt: TGTGCCAGCAGCCGAGGGATAAGCTCTGGAAACACCATATATTTT
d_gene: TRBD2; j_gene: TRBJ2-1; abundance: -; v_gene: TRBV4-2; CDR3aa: CASSQKGLAGVSNEQFF; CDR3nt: TGTGCCAGCAGCCAAAAGGGACTAGCGGGAGTTAGTAATGAGCAGTTCTTC
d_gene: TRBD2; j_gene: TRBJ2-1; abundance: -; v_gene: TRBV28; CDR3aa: CATAGGLSYNEQFF; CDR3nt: TGTGCCACCGCGGGGGGCCTCTCCTACAATGAGCAGTTCTTC
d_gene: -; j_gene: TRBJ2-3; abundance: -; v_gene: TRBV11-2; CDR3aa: CASSLLRGSATDTQYF; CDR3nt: TGTGCCAGCAGCCTCCTACGGGGGAGTGCGACAGATACGCAGTATTTT
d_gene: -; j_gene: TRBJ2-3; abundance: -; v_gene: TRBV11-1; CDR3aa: CASSLGDLDTQYF; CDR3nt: TGTGCCAGCAGCTTAGGAGATTTAGATACGCAGTATTTT
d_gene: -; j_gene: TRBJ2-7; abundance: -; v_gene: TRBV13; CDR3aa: CATSEGSRGEQYF; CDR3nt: TGTGCCACCTCAGAAGGGTCTAGGGGCGAGCAGTACTTC
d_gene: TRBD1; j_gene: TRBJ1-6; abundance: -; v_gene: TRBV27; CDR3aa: CASSAGQANSPLHF; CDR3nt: TGTGCCAGCAGTGCGGGACAGGCAAATTCACCCCTCCACTTT
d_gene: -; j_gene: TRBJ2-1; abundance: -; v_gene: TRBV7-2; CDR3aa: CASSINGNPPRNEQFF; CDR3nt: TGTGCCAGCAGCATAAACGGGAATCCCCCCCGCAATGAGCAGTTCTTC
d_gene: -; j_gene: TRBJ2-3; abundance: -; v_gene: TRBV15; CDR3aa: CATSRDPGVATDTQYF; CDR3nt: TGTGCCACCAGCAGAGATCCGGGGGTAGCGACAGATACGCAGTATTTT
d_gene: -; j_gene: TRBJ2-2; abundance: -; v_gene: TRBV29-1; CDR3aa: CSVRRDGELFF; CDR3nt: TGCAGCGTTCGCAGGGACGGGGAGCTGTTTTTT
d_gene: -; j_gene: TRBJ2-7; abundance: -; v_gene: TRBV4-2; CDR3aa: CASSLPGSPSEQYF; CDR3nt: TGTGCCAGCAGCCTCCCGGGGTCCCCTTCCGAGCAGTACTTC
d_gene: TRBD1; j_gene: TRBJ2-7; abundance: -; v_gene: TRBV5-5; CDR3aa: CASSLGPGTGAGEQYF; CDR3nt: TGTGCCAGCAGCTTGGGTCCCGGGACAGGAGCCGGGGAGCAGTACTTC
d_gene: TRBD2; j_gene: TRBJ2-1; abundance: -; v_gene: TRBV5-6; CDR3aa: CASRHAASGTYNEQFF; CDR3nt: TGTGCCAGCAGGCATGCGGCTAGCGGGACTTACAATGAGCAGTTCTTC
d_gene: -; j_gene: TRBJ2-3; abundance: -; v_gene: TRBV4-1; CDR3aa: CASSQVSGGAGTQYF; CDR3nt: TGCGCCAGCAGCCAAGTGTCAGGAGGGGCTGGTACGCAGTATTTT
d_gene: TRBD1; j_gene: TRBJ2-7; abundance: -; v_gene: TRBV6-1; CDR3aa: CASSEDRGSGAYEQYF; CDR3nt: TGTGCCAGCAGTGAAGACAGGGGGTCTGGCGCCTACGAGCAGTACTTC
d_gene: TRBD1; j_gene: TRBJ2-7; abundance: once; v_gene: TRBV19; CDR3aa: CASTPTGGICEQYF; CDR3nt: TGTGCCAGTACCCCGACAGGGGGGATCTGCGAGCAGTACTTC